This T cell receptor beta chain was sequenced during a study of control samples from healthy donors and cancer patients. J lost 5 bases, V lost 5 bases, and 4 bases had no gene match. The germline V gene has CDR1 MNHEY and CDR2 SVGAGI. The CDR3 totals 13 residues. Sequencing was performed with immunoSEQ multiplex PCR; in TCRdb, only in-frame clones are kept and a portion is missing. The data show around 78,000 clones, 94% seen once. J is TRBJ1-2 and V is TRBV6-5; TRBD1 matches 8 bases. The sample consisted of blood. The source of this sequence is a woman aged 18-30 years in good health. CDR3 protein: CASSKTGDYGYTF. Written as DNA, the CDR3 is TGTGCCAGCAGTAAGACAGGGGATTATGGCTACACCTTC.